A single sample is the source of the 30 T cell receptor beta chains below, sequenced in a study of T-cell reconstitution after alpha-beta-depleted transplantation in children. Preparation of the TCRbeta library used unique molecular identifiers. Using its own MiXCR run on the PCR reads, TCRdb lists one record per CDR3 protein. The sample includes around 450,000 distinct CDR3 sequences, roughly 17% of them seen just once. The material was PBMCs, mostly from graft donor cells, obtained 360 days after TCRalphabeta/CD19-depleted stem cell transplant. These TCRs come from a boy under two years old who had a stem cell transplant for Wiskott-Aldrich syndrome, so the T cells may come from the graft donor.

This clonotype was seen more than once but under ten times. This chain links TRBV11-2 with TRBJ2-1; 10 bases fit TRBD2. Germline V gene lookup returns CDR1 SGHAT and CDR2 FQNNGV. Germline trimming cut 5 bases from V and 0 bases from J; bases unmatched to any gene: 7. CDR3 size: 17 residues. The CDR3 DNA is TGTGCCAGCAGCCAGACTAGCGGGTGGAGCTCCTACAATGAGCAGTTCTTC. This codes for CASSQTSGWSSYNEQFF.

This chain connects TRBV4-1 to TRBJ1-5, with D possibly being TRBD1 (6 bases). Trimming left V 6 bases short and J 0 bases short, with 15 bases between. The CDR3 extends over 16 amino acids. Germline values: CDR1 MGHRA, CDR2 YSYEKL. The CDR3 nucleotides are TGCGCCAGCAGACGGGACATATCTTATAGCAATCAGCCCCAGCATTTT. Its translation: CASRRDISYSNQPQHF.

This clonotype was counted many times. This chain uses TRBV7-9 with TRBJ2-3; 7 bases fit TRBD2. The CDR3 runs to 16 residues. Germline V gene data show CDR1 as SEHNR and CDR2 as FQNEAQ (reference sequence). J lost 6 bases, V lost 5 bases, and 14 bases had no gene match. CDR3 DNA: TGTGCCAGCAGCCCCTTGGGACTATCGACACGGGATACGCAGTATTTT. Amino acid sequence: CASSPLGLSTRDTQYF.

This clonotype showed up just a few times. The chain couples TRBV11-2 to TRBJ1-4; perhaps TRBD1 as D (5 bases). The CDR3 runs 15 residues. Germline loops: CDR1 SGHAT, CDR2 FQNNGV. V was cut by 3 bases and J by 6 bases, with 14 bases left in between. The CDR3 DNA sequence: TGTGCCAGCAGCTTGATCAGGGACCATGATGAAAAACTGTTTTTT. As protein: CASSLIRDHDEKLFF.

V gene TRBV20-1 combines with J gene TRBJ2-3; D not resolved. The CDR3 totals 14 residues. V shed 3 bases and J shed 1 base, with 11 bases lying between them. Germline V lookup: CDR1 DFQATT, CDR2 SNEGSKA (reference sequence). CDR3 sequence reads: CSASSTLGTDTQYF. The CDR3 nucleotides read TGCAGTGCTAGTTCTACCCTGGGCACAGATACGCAGTATTTT.

The chain is built from TRBV24-1 and TRBJ2-1; TRBD1 agrees at 7 bases. CDR3 length: 14 residues. The germline CDR1 and CDR2 sequences are KGHDR and SFDVKD. Losses at the gene ends were 9 bases for V and 7 bases for J; bases not matched to a gene: 11. The CDR3 DNA reads TGTGCCACCCGGTCGCAGGGGGTTATGAATGAGCAGTTCTTC. Its translation: CATRSQGVMNEQFF.

This clonotype was observed once. V usage is TRBV12-3 or TRBV12-4 and J usage is TRBJ2-6; possible D gene TRBD1, 5 bases. The CDR3 consists of 18 residues. Trimming stripped 3 bases from V and 0 bases from J, with 15 bases between. CDR3 in amino acids: CASSFRVTSYSGANVLTF. The CDR3 DNA reads as TGTGCCAGCAGTTTCAGGGTTACTTCCTACTCTGGGGCCAACGTCCTGACTTTC.

The V gene is TRBV18, the J gene TRBJ2-5, with 7 nucleotides matching TRBD1. J lost 3 bases, V lost 2 bases, and 9 bases had no gene match. The CDR3 totals 16 residues. Germline V gene sequence: CDR1 KGHSH, CDR2 LQKENI. The CDR3 coding sequence is TGTGCCAGCTCACCATTAGCCGGGACAGCAAAAGAGACCCAGTACTTC. This sequence encodes CASSPLAGTAKETQYF.

This clonotype was counted at least ten times. This rearrangement joins TRBV20-1 to TRBJ2-5; 12 bases are a match to TRBD2. Germline V gives CDR1 DFQATT, CDR2 SNEGSKA (reference sequence). The ends lost 6 bases at V and 13 bases at J; junction bases unmatched: 6. This CDR3 comprises 11 residues. This CDR3 reads CSALLAGGPYF. In DNA form, the CDR3 reads TGCAGTGCACTCCTAGCGGGGGGGCCGTACTTC.

This clonotype was found a few times. The genes are TRBV12-3 or TRBV12-4 and TRBJ1-5; no clear D gene. Trimming stripped 5 bases from V and 0 bases from J, with 8 bases between. CDR3 length: 14 residues. This CDR3 is CASSTLNSNQPQHF. The CDR3 region has the DNA TGTGCCAGCAGTACCCTAAATAGCAATCAGCCCCAGCATTTT.

The chain carries TRBV12-3 or TRBV12-4 and TRBJ2-3; D not certain. The CDR3 is 16 residues long. Trimming removed 3 bases at V and 0 bases at J, with 13 bases between. The CDR3, as DNA: TGTGCCAGCAGTTTCCCGGCATCCACTAGCACAGATACGCAGTATTTT. It yields the protein CASSFPASTSTDTQYF.

The chain links TRBV24-1 to TRBJ2-1; D unclear. Germline V gene lookup returns CDR1 KGHDR and CDR2 SFDVKD. The V gene lost 5 bases and the J gene lost 12 bases, with 10 bases spanning the gap. The CDR3 runs to 11 residues. The CDR3 loop is CATSVGIRQFF. The CDR3 DNA sequence: TGTGCCACCAGTGTAGGGATACGGCAGTTCTTC.

This clonotype was seen a few times. The V gene is TRBV6-1, the J gene TRBJ2-7; 10 nucleotides align to TRBD2. The germline gives CDR1 MNHNS, CDR2 SASEGT. The CDR3 is 14 residues long. V was clipped by 5 bases and J by 4 bases; unmatched bases: 5. In nucleotides, the CDR3 is TGTGCCAGCAGTATGACTAGCGGGCTATACGAGCAGTACTTC. This encodes CASSMTSGLYEQYF.

The CDR3 sequence is CASSQVLVTGELFF. CDR3 bases: TGTGCCAGCAGCCAAGTGCTAGTCACCGGGGAGCTGTTTTTT. The chain is built from TRBV4-2 and TRBJ2-2; the D is unclear. Per the germline V gene, CDR1 is LGHNA and CDR2 is YNFKEQ. The CDR3 extends over 14 amino acids. The ends were cut back, 1 base at V and 4 bases at J, with 7 bases in the middle.

This clonotype has just a few counts. This sequence joins TRBV7-2 and TRBJ2-1, with 11 nucleotides matching TRBD2. CDR1 and CDR2 (germline): SGHTA, FQGNSA. The V and J ends lost 4 bases and 9 bases, in that order; junction bases with no gene match: 11. The CDR3 sequence is 16 residues long. CDR3 sequence reads: CASSSIFSGGAAEQFF. DNA for the CDR3: TGTGCCAGCAGCTCCATCTTTAGCGGGGGGGCCGCTGAGCAGTTCTTC.

The CDR3: CASGPDPGQATNTGELFF. In DNA form, the CDR3 reads TGTGCTAGTGGCCCCGACCCCGGACAAGCGACGAACACCGGGGAGCTGTTTTTT. The genes are TRBV12-5 and TRBJ2-2; D is perhaps TRBD1 (5 bases). The CDR3 length is 18 residues. The germline gives CDR1 LGHNT, CDR2 FRNRAP. The V end lost 6 bases, the J end lost 0 bases, and 20 bases lay between the germline ends. Together with reference TRBV12-5 and TRBJ2-2, the CDR3 gives the full variable domain: DARVTQTPRHKVTEMGQEVTMRCQPILGHNTVFWYRQTMMQGLELLAYFRNRAPLDDSGMPKDRFSAEMPDATLATLKIQPSEPRDSAVYFCASGPDPGQATNTGELFFGEGSRLTVL.

The rearrangement joins TRBV10-3 to TRBJ1-4, with D perhaps matching TRBD1 (5 bases). Germline CDR1 reads ENHRY; CDR2 reads SYGVKD. This CDR3 has 15 amino acids. V was shortened by 3 bases and J by 4 bases, with 12 bases between the two germline ends. The chain's CDR3 is CAISERTGHNEKLFF. The CDR3 nucleotides are TGTGCCATCAGTGAACGAACAGGTCATAATGAAAAACTGTTTTTT.

The genes are TRBV10-3 and TRBJ2-7; 9 nucleotides line up with TRBD1. CDR1 and CDR2 (germline): ENHRY, SYGVKD. With V trimmed by 6 bases and J by 5 bases, 8 bases remained unmatched. The CDR3 sequence is 14 residues long. The CDR3 protein is CAISTAGTGNEQYF. The CDR3 DNA reads as TGTGCCATCAGCACCGCCGGGACAGGGAACGAGCAGTACTTC.

This clonotype came up a few times. The genes are TRBV29-1 and TRBJ2-3; D unclear. Germline V gene sequence: CDR1 SQVTM, CDR2 ANQGSEA. Trimming shortened V by 7 bases and J by 6 bases, and 11 bases separated the two germline ends. CDR3 length: 11 amino acids. The CDR3 bases are TGCAGCGCTCCCGCGAGGGATACGCAGTATTTT. This encodes CSAPARDTQYF.

The V call is TRBV5-1, the J call TRBJ2-7; the D is unclear. Trimming took off 5 bases at V and 2 bases at J, with 11 bases between the two ends. The germline V gene encodes CDR1 SGHRS and CDR2 YFSETQ. The length of the CDR3 is 13 residues. The chain's CDR3 is CASRVSQTYEQYF. CDR3 DNA sequence: TGCGCCAGCAGAGTGAGTCAGACCTACGAGCAGTACTTC.

V and J are TRBV20-1 and TRBJ2-1, with a tentative D call TRBD1 (6 bases). Per germline, CDR1 DFQATT and CDR2 SNEGSKA (reference sequence). This CDR3 spans 13 amino acids. The V end was cut by 3 bases, the J end by 7 bases, with 13 bases between. Here the CDR3 reads CSASIPQGNEQFF. The CDR3 DNA reads TGCAGTGCTAGTATACCCCAGGGGAATGAGCAGTTCTTC.

This clonotype turned up a few times. V usage is TRBV28 and J usage is TRBJ2-7; a weak D match, TRBD2 (6 bases). The CDR3 is made up of 14 amino acids. Germline V gene data show CDR1 as MDHEN and CDR2 as SYDVKM. The V gene lost 6 bases and the J gene lost 0 bases, with 12 bases spanning the gap. The CDR3 is CASRAGTDSYEQYF. For the CDR3, the DNA is TGTGCCAGCAGGGCCGGGACTGACTCCTACGAGCAGTACTTC.

The chain recombines TRBV5-1 with TRBJ2-1; 10 positions agree with TRBD2. V was pared by 0 bases and J by 8 bases, with 8 bases of the junction left unmatched. CDR1 is SGHRS and CDR2 is YFSETQ in the germline V gene. This CDR3 comprises 16 residues. The CDR3 nucleotides read TGCGCCAGCAGCTTGGAGGTAGCGGGAGGTACCGATGAGCAGTTCTTC. Residues: CASSLEVAGGTDEQFF.

This clonotype was detected only a few times. J is TRBJ2-1 and V is TRBV14; D call uncertain. CDR1 and CDR2 from the germline V gene are SGHDN and FVKESK. There are 14 residues in the CDR3. The V gene lost 1 base and the J gene lost 3 bases, with 7 bases spanning the gap. CDR3 DNA: TGTGCCAGCAGCCAAGGATACAGCTACAATGAGCAGTTCTTC. Its translation is CASSQGYSYNEQFF.

The V gene is TRBV29-1, the J gene TRBJ2-2; D unclear. Germline V gene sequence: CDR1 SQVTM, CDR2 ANQGSEA. The CDR3 length is 14 residues. With 5 bases removed from V and 2 bases from J, the gap between germline ends came to 12 bases. The CDR3 sequence is CSVYVAVNTGELFF. The CDR3 nucleotides read TGCAGCGTTTATGTTGCAGTTAACACCGGGGAGCTGTTTTTT.

V is TRBV7-9 and J is TRBJ2-7; D call uncertain. The CDR3 is made up of 12 amino acids. Trimming pared 5 bases from V and 3 bases from J, leaving 8 bases between. Looked up from germline, CDR1 is SEHNR and CDR2 is FQNEAQ (reference sequence). The CDR3, as DNA: TGTGCCAGCAGCGCCCAGTTCTACGAGCAGTACTTC. This sequence encodes CASSAQFYEQYF.

The chain employs TRBV5-1 and TRBJ2-3; 7 positions agree with TRBD1. Germline V gives CDR1 SGHRS, CDR2 YFSETQ. V lost 7 bases to trimming and J lost 0 bases; unmatched junction nucleotides: 5. The CDR3 sequence is 14 residues long. The CDR3 protein is CASGGQPSTDTQYF. The CDR3 DNA sequence: TGCGCCAGCGGGGGACAGCCTAGCACAGATACGCAGTATTTT.

This clonotype was detected ten times or more. The chain is built from TRBV28 and TRBJ2-3; possibly TRBD1 or TRBD2 for D (5 bases each). The CDR3 loop spans 16 amino acids. CDR1 MDHEN and CDR2 SYDVKM come from the germline V gene. The V end was cut by 6 bases, the J end by 6 bases, with 22 bases between. In DNA form, the CDR3 reads TGTGCCAGCAGCCCTACTAGGAATCCTGGGGCGGATACGCAGTATTTT. Amino acids: CASSPTRNPGADTQYF.

V usage is TRBV11-1 and J usage is TRBJ2-4; 14 bases agree with TRBD2. V lost 5 bases and J lost 0; bases outside the gene matches: 9. The CDR3 runs to 19 residues. Looked up from germline, CDR1 is SGHAT and CDR2 is FQDESV (reference sequence). The CDR3 nucleotides are TGTGCCAGCAGCCCGAGGACTAGCGGGAGGATTGTAGCCAAAAACATTCAGTACTTC. It encodes CASSPRTSGRIVAKNIQYF.

In this sample, this clonotype turned up many times. The chain links TRBV15 to TRBJ1-4, with D possibly being TRBD1 (5 bases). The CDR3 is 17 amino acids. V gave up 0 bases and J gave up 4 bases, with 15 bases separating them. From germline, CDR1 is LNHNV and CDR2 YYDKDF (reference sequence). CDR3 protein: CATSRDLIGVFNEKLFF. Written as DNA, the CDR3 is TGTGCCACCAGCAGAGATTTAATAGGGGTTTTTAATGAAAAACTGTTTTTT.